This T cell receptor (beta chain) is from a study of shared T cell receptors in the human thymus. The ends lost 1 base at V and 0 bases at J; junction bases unmatched: 12. CDR1 LGHNA and CDR2 YSLEER come from the germline V gene. This CDR3 has 21 residues. This clone was seen a handful of times. Only in-frame clones appear in the TCRdb table, and some are missing; sequencing was by immunoSEQ multiplex PCR. The sample carries approximately 660,000 clones, approximately 87% recorded once. This sample was also put to use in a study of human thymus T cells.

Material: thymocytes. The TCR comes from a boy under two years old with a congenital heart defect. The genes are TRBV4-3 and TRBJ2-6, with 10 bases that match TRBD2. For the CDR3, the DNA is TGCGCCAGCAGCCAAGCGGGACACGGGACTAGCGACTTCTCTGGGGCCAACGTCCTGACTTTC. It specifies CASSQAGHGTSDFSGANVLTF.